These 9 T cell receptor beta chains originate from one sample sequenced in a study of siplizumab effects on memory and regulatory T cells. Data came from immunoSEQ multiplex PCR; TCRdb stores just in-frame clones and leaves some out. The sample lists tens of thousands of clones; under 98% were seen once. The sample comprised naive CD4+ T cells sorted from blood. Source of these receptors: a human donor in good health.

The chain couples TRBV10-3 to TRBJ1-1; the D gene is possibly TRBD1 (5 bases). Trimming removed 3 bases at V and 10 bases at J, with 9 bases between. Germline V gene sequence: CDR1 ENHRY, CDR2 SYGVKD. The CDR3 contains 11 residues. The CDR3 DNA reads as TGTGCCATCAGTGACGGAACAGGAGCTTTCTTT. Residues: CAISDGTGAFF.

The chain is built from TRBV13 and TRBJ2-2; D ambiguous. In germline, CDR1 is PRHDT, CDR2 FYEKMQ (reference sequence). The CDR3 consists of 12 residues. V lost 5 bases, J lost 8 bases, and 9 bases lay in between. The CDR3 spells CASSQKGGELFF. Here the CDR3 DNA reads TGTGCCAGCAGCCAGAAGGGTGGGGAGCTGTTTTTT.

This clone was seen once. The chain has TRBV18 and TRBJ2-5; 9 bases line up with TRBD1. The length of the CDR3 is 15 residues. Losses at the gene ends were 4 bases for V and 4 bases for J; bases not matched to a gene: 7. CDR1 and CDR2 from the germline V gene are KGHSH and LQKENI. The CDR3 spells CASSLNRDRAETQYF. The CDR3 DNA is TGTGCCAGCTCACTAAACCGGGACAGGGCAGAGACCCAGTACTTC. Full variable domain (outside the CDR3, taken from reference TRBV18 and TRBJ2-5): NAGVMQNPRHLVRRRGQEARLRCSPMKGHSHVYWYRQLPEEGLKFMVYLQKENIIDESGMPKERFSAEFPKEGPSILRIQQVVRGDSAAYFCASSLNRDRAETQYFGPGTRLLVL.

V usage is TRBV10-3 and J usage is TRBJ1-2; D is unresolved. V was shortened by 0 bases and J by 5 bases, with 7 bases between the two germline ends. Germline CDR1 and CDR2: ENHRY and SYGVKD. This CDR3 comprises 13 residues. The chain's CDR3 is CAISESGQYGYTF. In DNA, the CDR3 is TGTGCCATCAGTGAGTCGGGTCAGTATGGCTACACCTTC.

This sequence joins TRBV7-2 and TRBJ1-2; D may be TRBD1 (6 bases). Trimming shortened V by 4 bases and J by 4 bases, and 19 bases separated the two germline ends. The CDR3 totals 16 residues. Looked up from germline, CDR1 is SGHTA and CDR2 is FQGNSA. CDR3 in DNA: TGTGCCAGCAGCTCCACCGGGACAACGAAAGCCTATGGCTACACCTTC. Translation: CASSSTGTTKAYGYTF.

The chain links TRBV7-3 to TRBJ2-1, with a possible D match to TRBD1 (6 bases). V lost 6 bases and J lost 5, with 17 bases in between. Germline V gene data show CDR1 as SGHTA and CDR2 as FQGTGA. CDR3 size: 15 residues. In nucleotides, the CDR3 is TGTGCCAGCAGGCCTTCATTGGGACACAACAATGAGCAGTTCTTC. This translates into CASRPSLGHNNEQFF.

The chain carries TRBV7-9 and TRBJ2-3; 8 bases line up with TRBD2. The V and J ends lost 7 bases and 2 bases, in that order; junction bases with no gene match: 11. This CDR3 is 16 amino acids long. CDR1 and CDR2 (germline): SEHNR, FQNEAQ (reference sequence). CDR3 sequence: CASTVSIAGFTDTQYF. The CDR3 DNA sequence: TGTGCCAGCACCGTATCAATAGCGGGGTTCACAGATACGCAGTATTTT.

The chain joins TRBV19 to TRBJ2-1, with 8 positions matching TRBD1. The CDR3 has 14 amino acids. Germline-derived CDR1 and CDR2 are LNHDA and SQIVND (reference sequence). Trimming removed 5 bases from V and 2 bases from J; junction bases left unmatched: 2. CDR3 in amino acids: CASSPGQAYNEQFF. CDR3 in DNA: TGTGCCAGTAGTCCGGGACAGGCCTACAATGAGCAGTTCTTC.

The J gene is TRBJ2-4, the V gene TRBV2, with a possible D match to TRBD2 (5 bases). V shed 6 bases and J shed 3 bases, with 12 bases lying between them. The CDR3 has 14 residues. Looked up from germline, CDR1 is SNHLY and CDR2 is FYNNEI. CDR3 in DNA: TGTGCCAGCAGCACTAGTAATGGCAAAAACATTCAGTACTTC. This codes for CASSTSNGKNIQYF.